The 13 T cell receptor beta chains listed next were all sequenced from one sample in a study of cytomegalovirus exposure and HLA in healthy donors. A multiplex PCR was run with 60 Vbeta primers and 13 Jbeta primers. Sequenced by immunoSEQ multiplex PCR; TCRdb stores in-frame clones only, minus some. The sample records 120,000 or so clones, roughly 80% being singletons. What was sequenced was PBMCs. The receptors originated from a woman in her forties or fifties in good health and CMV-seronegative.

The chain links TRBV7-9 to TRBJ2-2, with D possibly TRBD1 on 9 matching bases. V gave up 5 bases and J gave up 5 bases, with 24 bases separating them. Germline V gives CDR1 SEHNR, CDR2 FQNEAQ (reference sequence). The CDR3 is 18 amino acids. The CDR3, as DNA: TGTGCCAGCAGCCCGGGACAGGGTAGCGCTAGCGGGACCGGGGAGCTGTTTTTT. Residues: CASSPGQGSASGTGELFF.

In this sample, this clone turned up once. The chain carries TRBV6-5 and TRBJ2-7, with TRBD1 matching over 8 bases. V lost 6 bases and J lost 2; bases outside the gene matches: 6. CDR3 length: 14 residues. CDR1 MNHEY and CDR2 SVGAGI come from the germline V gene. CDR3 sequence reads: CASRTDRGAYEQYF. CDR3 sequence (DNA): TGTGCCAGCAGGACCGACAGGGGAGCCTACGAGCAGTACTTC.

This clone came up a few times. The chain links TRBV5-1 to TRBJ2-1, with 10 bases that match TRBD2. CDR1 is SGHRS and CDR2 is YFSETQ in the germline V gene. Unmatched junction bases numbered 6, after V lost 2 bases and J lost 7 bases. The CDR3 has 15 amino acids. The CDR3 region has the DNA TGCGCCAGCAGCTTAAGCCTAGCGGGAGTGAATGAGCAGTTCTTC. Translated, it gives CASSLSLAGVNEQFF.

This clone appeared a single time. This CDR3 reads CASSLEGQGAETQYF. The CDR3 region has the DNA TGTGCCAGCAGCTTAGAGGGACAGGGGGCAGAGACCCAGTACTTC. The V call is TRBV11-2, the J call TRBJ2-5; 12 nucleotides agree with TRBD1. J was trimmed by 4 bases and V by 0 bases; bases with no gene match: 0. Germline-derived CDR1 and CDR2 are SGHAT and FQNNGV. The CDR3 covers 15 residues. The entire variable domain, with the rest obtained from reference TRBV11-2 and TRBJ2-5, is as follows: EAGVAQSPRYKIIEKRQSVAFWCNPISGHATLYWYQQILGQGPKLLIQFQNNGVVDDSQLPKDRFSAERLKGVDSTLKIQPAKLEDSAVYLCASSLEGQGAETQYFGPGTRLLVL.

To note about this clone: A read error may account for a junction end that differs from germline. The chain employs TRBV7-7 and TRBJ2-1, with D perhaps TRBD2 (5 bases). CDR3 size: 16 residues. The V gene's germline CDR1 is SSHAT and CDR2 FNYEAQ (reference sequence). The CDR3 DNA is TGTGCTAGCAGCTTAGGGCCCAGCGGTACCTACAATGAGCAGTTCTTC. Translating it yields CASSLGPSGTYNEQFF.

The chain links TRBV29-1 to TRBJ2-1; TRBD1 matches 7 bases. CDR1 SQVTM and CDR2 ANQGSEA come from the germline V gene. With 7 bases clipped from V and 0 bases from J, the junction kept 6 bases outside the gene matches. This CDR3 is built from 14 residues. CDR3: CSARRQGSYNEQFF. CDR3 nucleotides: TGCAGCGCGAGACGACAGGGCTCCTACAATGAGCAGTTCTTC.

This chain links TRBV7-2 with TRBJ1-1, with D maybe TRBD1 (5 bases). Germline loops: CDR1 SGHTA, CDR2 FQGNSA. V was shortened by 4 bases and J by 4 bases, with 10 bases between the two germline ends. The CDR3 covers 13 residues. CDR3 sequence: CASSWGEVTEAFF. The CDR3 nucleotides read TGTGCCAGCAGCTGGGGGGAGGTCACTGAAGCTTTCTTT.

This clone was seen only once. The V gene is TRBV11-2, the J gene TRBJ1-1; D is possibly TRBD1 (6 bases). V was cut by 4 bases and J by 6 bases, with 27 bases left in between. This CDR3 comprises 18 residues. Per the germline V gene, CDR1 is SGHAT and CDR2 is FQNNGV. CDR3: CASSSRDQGIGLSSEAFF. CDR3 in DNA: TGTGCCAGCAGCTCCCGGGACCAGGGGATTGGTTTAAGTTCTGAAGCTTTCTTT.

This clone was counted once. V usage is TRBV5-6 and J usage is TRBJ1-5, with a tentative D call TRBD1 (5 bases). This CDR3 region has 15 residues. V was pared by 0 bases and J by 0 bases, with 7 bases between. Looked up from germline, CDR1 is SGHDT and CDR2 is YYEEEE. CDR3 protein: CASSLGQGSNQPQHF. In DNA form, the CDR3 reads TGTGCCAGCAGCTTGGGGCAGGGTAGCAATCAGCCCCAGCATTTT.

A single count supports this clone. V usage is TRBV30 and J usage is TRBJ1-2; tentative D call: TRBD1 (6 bases). The CDR3 has 15 residues. CDR1 and CDR2 (germline): GTSNPN, SVGIG (reference sequence). Trimming took off 2 bases at V and 2 bases at J, with 15 bases between the two ends. CDR3 bases: TGTGCCTGGAGTCCCGGCCTGGACAGAAACTATGGCTACACCTTC. Translated: CAWSPGLDRNYGYTF. The variable domain in full, completed from reference TRBV30 and TRBJ1-2, reads SQTIHQWPATLVQPVGSPLSLECTVEGTSNPNLYWYRQAAGRGLQLLFYSVGIGQISSEVPQNLSASRPQDRQFILSSKKLLLSDSGFYLCAWSPGLDRNYGYTFGSGTRLTVV.

The chain is built from TRBV30 and TRBJ2-1; no clear D gene. V lost 0 bases, J lost 0 bases, and 18 bases lay in between. Germline values: CDR1 GTSNPN, CDR2 SVGIG (reference sequence). This CDR3 is 18 amino acids long. The CDR3 reads CAWSVLRRTSSSYNEQFF. For the CDR3, the DNA is TGTGCCTGGAGTGTACTCCGTCGAACCTCGAGCTCCTACAATGAGCAGTTCTTC. Together with reference TRBV30 and TRBJ2-1, the CDR3 gives the full variable domain: SQTIHQWPATLVQPVGSPLSLECTVEGTSNPNLYWYRQAAGRGLQLLFYSVGIGQISSEVPQNLSASRPQDRQFILSSKKLLLSDSGFYLCAWSVLRRTSSSYNEQFFGPGTRLTVL.

There are a few counts of this clone. V gene TRBV6-1 combines with J gene TRBJ2-1; 8 bases fit TRBD2. The germline gives CDR1 MNHNS, CDR2 SASEGT. V trimming: 10 bases; J trimming: 2 bases; junction bases outside the gene matches: 4. There are 13 residues in the CDR3. The CDR3 nucleotides are TGTGCCATCCCGGGACTAGCCTACAATGAGCAGTTCTTC. Its protein is CAIPGLAYNEQFF.

In nucleotides, the CDR3 is TGTGCCAGCAGCTTAGCGGGACTAGCGGGAGCTGGCGGGGAGCTGTTTTTT. Translated, it gives CASSLAGLAGAGGELFF. The chain couples TRBV11-1 to TRBJ2-2; TRBD2 matches at 14 bases. V lost 0 bases and J lost 7; bases outside the gene matches: 4. Germline CDR1 is SGHAT and CDR2 is FQDESV (reference sequence). The CDR3 has 17 residues.